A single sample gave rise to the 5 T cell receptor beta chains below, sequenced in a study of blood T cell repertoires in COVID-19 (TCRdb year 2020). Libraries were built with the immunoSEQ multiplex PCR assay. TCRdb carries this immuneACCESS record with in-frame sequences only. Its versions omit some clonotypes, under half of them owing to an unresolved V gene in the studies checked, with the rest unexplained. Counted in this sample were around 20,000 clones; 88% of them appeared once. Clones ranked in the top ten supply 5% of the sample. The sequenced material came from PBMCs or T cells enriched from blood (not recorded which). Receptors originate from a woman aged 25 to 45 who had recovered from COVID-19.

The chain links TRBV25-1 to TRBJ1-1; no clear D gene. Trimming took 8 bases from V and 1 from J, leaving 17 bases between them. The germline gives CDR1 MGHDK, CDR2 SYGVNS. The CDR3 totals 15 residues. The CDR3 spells CASSVGPSSNTEAFF. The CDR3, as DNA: TGTGCCAGCTCCGTTGGCCCCAGTTCGAACACTGAAGCTTTCTTT.

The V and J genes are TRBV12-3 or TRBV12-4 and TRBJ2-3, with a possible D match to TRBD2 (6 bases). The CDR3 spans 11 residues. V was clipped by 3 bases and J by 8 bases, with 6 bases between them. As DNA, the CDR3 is TGTGCCAGCAGTTTCGGGGGTACGCAGTATTTT. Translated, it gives CASSFGGTQYF.

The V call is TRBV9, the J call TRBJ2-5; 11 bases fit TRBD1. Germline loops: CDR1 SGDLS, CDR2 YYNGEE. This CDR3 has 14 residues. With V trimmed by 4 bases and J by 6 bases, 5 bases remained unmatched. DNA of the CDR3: TGTGCCAGCAGCAGGGGACAGGGGGAAAAGACCCAGTACTTC. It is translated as CASSRGQGEKTQYF.

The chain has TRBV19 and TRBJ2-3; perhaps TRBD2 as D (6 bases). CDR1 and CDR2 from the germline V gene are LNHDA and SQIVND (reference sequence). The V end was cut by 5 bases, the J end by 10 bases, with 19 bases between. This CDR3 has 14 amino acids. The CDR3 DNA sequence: TGTGCCAGTAGTGTCCCGGGGGTAGGTCGCGCGCAGTATTTT. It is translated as CASSVPGVGRAQYF. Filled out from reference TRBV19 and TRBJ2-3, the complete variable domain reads DGGITQSPKYLFRKEGQNVTLSCEQNLNHDAMYWYRQDPGQGLRLIYYSQIVNDFQKGDIAEGYSVSREKKESFPLTVTSAQKNPTAFYLCASSVPGVGRAQYFGPGTRLTVL.

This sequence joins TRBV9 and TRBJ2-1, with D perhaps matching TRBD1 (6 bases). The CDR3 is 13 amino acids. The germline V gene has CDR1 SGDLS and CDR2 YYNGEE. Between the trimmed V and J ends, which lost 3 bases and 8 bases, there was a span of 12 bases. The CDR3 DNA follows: TGTGCCAGCAGCGCCAGGGGAAGAGATGAGCAGTTCTTC. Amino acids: CASSARGRDEQFF.